Each of the 27 T cell receptor beta chains below was sequenced from the same sample in a study of T cells in localized non-small cell lung cancer. Using immunoSEQ multiplex PCR, the repertoire was profiled, and TCRdb retains in-frame clones only, with some absent. Among around 41,000 clones listed, approximately 83% were seen once. The source was peripheral blood, collected before any cancer treatment. The receptors were gathered from a man between 40 and 75 years old with stage I lung adenocarcinoma.

CDR3 coding DNA: TGTGCCAGCAGCTTAGCGGTGAATTTTGCTGAAGCTTTCTTT. It encodes CASSLAVNFAEAFF. The rearrangement links TRBV7-9 to TRBJ1-1; D ambiguous. Germline lookup yields CDR1 SEHNR and CDR2 FQNEAQ (reference sequence). V was shortened by 0 bases and J by 6 bases, with 11 bases between the two germline ends. The CDR3 has 14 residues. The full variable domain, with the rest looked up from reference TRBV7-9 and TRBJ1-1, is DTGVSQNPRHKITKRGQNVTFRCDPISEHNRLYWYRQTLGQGPEFLTYFQNEAQLEKSRLLSDRFSAERPKGSFSTLEIQRTEQGDSAMYLCASSLAVNFAEAFFGQGTRLTVV.

This chain connects TRBV5-5 to TRBJ2-2, with D perhaps matching TRBD1 or TRBD2 (5 bases each). The CDR3 is made up of 15 amino acids. CDR1 and CDR2 (germline): SGHKS, YYEKEE (reference sequence). Trimming took 1 base from V and 7 from J, leaving 14 bases between them. The CDR3 here is CASSLRRDVNGELFF. The CDR3 DNA reads TGTGCCAGCAGCTTGCGACGGGACGTAAACGGGGAGCTGTTTTTT.

This chain links TRBV7-9 with TRBJ2-1; the D is unclear. V dropped 5 bases and J dropped 5 bases, with 4 bases sitting between them. The CDR3 is 11 residues long. Germline CDR1 SEHNR, CDR2 FQNEAQ (reference sequence). CDR3 residues: CASSNDNEQFF. In DNA form, the CDR3 reads TGTGCCAGCAGCAATGACAATGAGCAGTTCTTC.

This clone was found a few times. The chain links TRBV4-1 to TRBJ2-1; 8 bases map to TRBD2. The CDR3 has 17 amino acids. Germline CDR1 reads MGHRA; CDR2 reads YSYEKL. With 0 bases clipped from V and 3 bases from J, the junction kept 7 bases outside the gene matches. CDR3 nucleotides: TGCGCCAGCAGCCAAGAAATGGGGCTAGCGGGCTACAATGAGCAGTTCTTC. Translating gives CASSQEMGLAGYNEQFF.

This chain uses TRBV28 with TRBJ1-5; D not resolved. Germline-derived CDR1 and CDR2 are MDHEN and SYDVKM. V was pared by 5 bases and J by 3 bases, with 11 bases between. The CDR3 extends over 14 amino acids. Written as DNA, the CDR3 is TGTGCCAGCAGTACCGACATGATCAATCAGCCCCAGCATTTT. It is translated as CASSTDMINQPQHF.

This rearrangement joins TRBV5-1 to TRBJ2-3, with D unclear. From germline, CDR1 is SGHRS and CDR2 YFSETQ. Between the trimmed V and J ends, which lost 1 base and 4 bases, there was a span of 10 bases. CDR3 size: 14 residues. The CDR3 nucleotides read TGCGCCAGCAGCTTGCAAGCCGCAGCAGATACGCAGTATTTT. Its translation is CASSLQAAADTQYF.

The CDR3, as DNA: TGTGCCAGCCGTACCGGTCGAAACACTGAAGCTTTCTTT. The encoded protein is CASRTGRNTEAFF. The chain employs TRBV19 and TRBJ1-1; no reliable D call. CDR3 size: 13 residues. Germline V gene data show CDR1 as LNHDA and CDR2 as SQIVND (reference sequence). V was trimmed by 9 bases and J by 2 bases, leaving 13 bases between them.

The genes are TRBV2 and TRBJ2-3; D call uncertain. The CDR3 is made up of 13 amino acids. Deletions cut 6 bases from V and 2 bases from J, with 9 bases between. Germline assignment: CDR1 SNHLY and CDR2 FYNNEI. CDR3 amino acids: CASSPPFTDTQYF. CDR3 coding DNA: TGTGCCAGCAGCCCTCCTTTCACAGATACGCAGTATTTT.

This clone has just one count. V and J are TRBV7-2 and TRBJ2-1, with 8 bases lining up with TRBD2. CDR3 length equals 15 residues. Trimming removed 5 bases from V and 1 base from J; junction bases left unmatched: 4. Germline V gene lookup returns CDR1 SGHTA and CDR2 FQGNSA. The CDR3 sequence: CASSPQRGSYNEQFF. DNA of the CDR3: TGTGCCAGCAGCCCCCAGCGGGGGTCCTACAATGAGCAGTTCTTC.

V is TRBV7-8 and J is TRBJ2-1, with TRBD2 identical over 10 bases. After removal of 1 base from V and 1 base from J, the junction contained 4 bases not matched to a gene. Germline V gene sequence: CDR1 SGHVS, CDR2 FQNEAQ. CDR3 length equals 17 residues. Here the CDR3 reads CASSLGLAGVSYNEQFF. DNA for the CDR3: TGTGCCAGCAGCTTAGGTCTAGCGGGAGTATCCTACAATGAGCAGTTCTTC.

V usage is TRBV27 and J usage is TRBJ2-7, with 11 bases lining up with TRBD1. V was clipped by 2 bases and J by 7 bases; unmatched bases: 10. The length of the CDR3 is 16 residues. CDR1 and CDR2 (germline): MNHEY, SMNVEV (reference sequence). The CDR3 loop is CASSLGWTGGAREQYF. The DNA for the CDR3 is TGTGCCAGCAGTTTAGGTTGGACAGGGGGCGCGAGGGAGCAGTACTTC.

The chain links TRBV6-7 to TRBJ2-5, with 9 positions matching TRBD1. TRBV6-7 is labeled an ORF, and its function is uncertain. This CDR3 has 13 amino acids. J gave up 2 bases and V 10 bases, and 5 bases lay outside the gene matches. The CDR3 nucleotides read TGTGCCAACCGGACAGGGGAGCAAGAGACCCAGTACTTC. Translating gives CANRTGEQETQYF.

The V gene is TRBV29-1, the J gene TRBJ2-3; possible D gene TRBD2, 6 bases. Germline lookup yields CDR1 SQVTM and CDR2 ANQGSEA. Trimming took off 5 bases at V and 4 bases at J, with 10 bases between the two ends. This CDR3 comprises 12 residues. The CDR3, as DNA: TGCAGCGTTTGTTGGGGGGCAGATACGCAGTATTTT. This codes for CSVCWGADTQYF.

The J gene is TRBJ1-2, the V gene TRBV6-5, with 7 bases aligning to TRBD1. Germline-derived CDR1 and CDR2 are MNHEY and SVGAGI. The CDR3 sequence is 15 residues long. The J segment lost 6 bases and the V segment lost 0 bases, leaving 7 bases of the junction unmatched. The DNA for the CDR3 is TGTGCCAGCAGTTACTCGTACAGGGGCGAACATGGCTACACCTTC. As protein: CASSYSYRGEHGYTF.

Remarks on this clone: This same CDR3 is encoded by further DNA sequences in the sample. The chain employs TRBV7-6 and TRBJ1-2; TRBD1 matches at 7 bases. The CDR3 is 13 residues long. Per the germline V gene, CDR1 is SGHVS and CDR2 is FNYEAQ. With V trimmed by 5 bases and J by 2 bases, 2 bases remained unmatched. The CDR3 DNA reads TGTGCCAGCAGCCCACAGGGGAACTATGGCTACACCTTC. This gives the protein CASSPQGNYGYTF.

V and J are TRBV5-6 and TRBJ1-2; no definite D call. Trimming shortened V by 0 bases and J by 2 bases, and 11 bases separated the two germline ends. Germline lookup yields CDR1 SGHDT and CDR2 YYEEEE. The CDR3 covers 15 residues. CDR3 residues: CASSLGADLNYGYTF. The CDR3 bases are TGTGCCAGCAGCTTGGGGGCAGACCTCAACTATGGCTACACCTTC.

V is TRBV19 and J is TRBJ2-7, with 7 positions matching TRBD1. The V gene end was trimmed by 7 bases and the J gene end by 0 bases; junction bases not matched to a gene: 18. Germline-derived CDR1 and CDR2 are LNHDA and SQIVND (reference sequence). The CDR3 covers 18 residues. CDR3 residues: CASKPPFRGSHPSYEQYF. The CDR3 DNA sequence: TGTGCCAGTAAACCACCTTTCAGGGGGAGTCATCCCTCCTACGAGCAGTACTTC.

The chain uses TRBV11-2 and TRBJ1-2; 8 bases fit TRBD1. V lost 4 bases and J lost 3; bases outside the gene matches: 4. This CDR3 comprises 14 residues. The germline V gene has CDR1 SGHAT and CDR2 FQNNGV. The CDR3 is CASSSRGLDYGYTF. The CDR3 coding sequence is TGTGCCAGCAGCTCCAGGGGGCTTGACTATGGCTACACCTTC.

The chain uses TRBV13 and TRBJ1-1; D ambiguous. The CDR3 loop spans 16 amino acids. Germline V lookup: CDR1 PRHDT, CDR2 FYEKMQ (reference sequence). V dropped 5 bases and J dropped 0 bases, with 16 bases sitting between them. CDR3 amino acids: CASSTGGIALNTEAFF. The CDR3 DNA reads TGTGCCAGCAGCACGGGAGGTATAGCCTTGAACACTGAAGCTTTCTTT.

The chain joins TRBV9 to TRBJ1-1; D ambiguous. The CDR3 loop spans 14 amino acids. V lost 0 bases and J lost 8, with 14 bases in between. Germline V gene sequence: CDR1 SGDLS, CDR2 YYNGEE. The CDR3 DNA reads TGTGCCAGCAGCGTAGAACCTACAAGCGGGGAAGCTTTCTTT. Translation: CASSVEPTSGEAFF.

This rearrangement joins TRBV6-5 to TRBJ2-1; D is undetermined. The germline V gene encodes CDR1 MNHEY and CDR2 SVGAGI. The CDR3 extends over 11 amino acids. Trimming shortened V by 3 bases and J by 13 bases, and 10 bases separated the two germline ends. This CDR3 reads CASSYIGTQFF. DNA of the CDR3: TGTGCCAGCAGTTATATCGGAACCCAGTTCTTC.

The chain combines TRBV5-4 with TRBJ2-5; 14 nucleotides align to TRBD2. With V trimmed by 5 bases and J by 3 bases, 6 bases remained unmatched. From germline, CDR1 is SGHNT and CDR2 YYREEE (reference sequence). CDR3 size: 16 residues. DNA for the CDR3: TGTGCCAGCAGGGCGGGACTAGCGGGAGTGGAAGAGACCCAGTACTTC. The encoded protein is CASRAGLAGVEETQYF.

This chain links TRBV7-9 with TRBJ2-2; 10 bases are shared with TRBD2. V dropped 3 bases and J dropped 7; count of bases not matched to a gene: 8. CDR1 and CDR2 from the germline V gene are SEHNR and FQNEAQ (reference sequence). This CDR3 comprises 16 residues. CDR3 protein: CASSFTASGSGGELFF. The CDR3 DNA is TGTGCCAGCAGCTTCACCGCTAGCGGGAGCGGCGGGGAGCTGTTTTTT.

A single count supports this clone. This chain uses TRBV27 with TRBJ2-3; 8 bases map to TRBD2. Germline trimming cut 5 bases from V and 1 base from J; bases unmatched to any gene: 5. The CDR3 totals 15 residues. Germline V gives CDR1 MNHEY, CDR2 SMNVEV (reference sequence). The CDR3 protein is CASSKRETRTDTQYF. In DNA, the CDR3 is TGTGCCAGCAGTAAGCGGGAGACGCGCACAGATACGCAGTATTTT.

For the CDR3, the DNA is TGTGCCAGCATCTTTCAGCCCCAGCATTTT. This encodes CASIFQPQHF. The chain is built from TRBV7-6 and TRBJ1-5; D unresolved. Trimming took off 7 bases at V and 6 bases at J, with 4 bases between the two ends. Germline CDR1 is SGHVS and CDR2 is FNYEAQ. CDR3 length equals 10 residues.

This clone was observed a single time. The chain couples TRBV4-3 to TRBJ1-2; D remains unclear. Trimming pared 0 bases from V and 4 bases from J, leaving 12 bases between. CDR1 and CDR2 (germline): LGHNA, YSLEER. CDR3 length equals 15 residues. The CDR3 bases are TGCGCCAGCAGCCAAGATAGACCCTCGGTCTATGGCTACACCTTC. The encoded protein is CASSQDRPSVYGYTF.

The V and J genes are TRBV10-2 and TRBJ1-5; D might be TRBD1 (6 bases). This CDR3 is built from 14 residues. Deletions cut 6 bases from V and 2 bases from J, with 11 bases between. CDR1 is WSHSY and CDR2 is SAAADI in the germline V gene. CDR3 in DNA: TGCGCCAGCAGGGAACAGGGAGGCAATCAGCCCCAGCATTTT. Protein product: CASREQGGNQPQHF.